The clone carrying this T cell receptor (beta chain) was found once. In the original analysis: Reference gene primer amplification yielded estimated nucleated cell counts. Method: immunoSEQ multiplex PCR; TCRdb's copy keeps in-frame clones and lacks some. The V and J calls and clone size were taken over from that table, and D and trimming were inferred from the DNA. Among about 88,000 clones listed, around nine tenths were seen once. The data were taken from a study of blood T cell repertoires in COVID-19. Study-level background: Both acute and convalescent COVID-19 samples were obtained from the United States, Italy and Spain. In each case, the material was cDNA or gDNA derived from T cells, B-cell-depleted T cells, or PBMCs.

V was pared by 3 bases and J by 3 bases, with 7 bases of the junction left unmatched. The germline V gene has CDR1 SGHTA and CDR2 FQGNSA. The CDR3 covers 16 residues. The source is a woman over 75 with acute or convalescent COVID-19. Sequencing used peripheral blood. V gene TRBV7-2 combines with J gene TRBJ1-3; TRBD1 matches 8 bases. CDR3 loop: CASSFEAGGRGNTIYF. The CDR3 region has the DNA TGTGCCAGCAGCTTCGAGGCAGGGGGCCGTGGAAACACCATATATTTT.